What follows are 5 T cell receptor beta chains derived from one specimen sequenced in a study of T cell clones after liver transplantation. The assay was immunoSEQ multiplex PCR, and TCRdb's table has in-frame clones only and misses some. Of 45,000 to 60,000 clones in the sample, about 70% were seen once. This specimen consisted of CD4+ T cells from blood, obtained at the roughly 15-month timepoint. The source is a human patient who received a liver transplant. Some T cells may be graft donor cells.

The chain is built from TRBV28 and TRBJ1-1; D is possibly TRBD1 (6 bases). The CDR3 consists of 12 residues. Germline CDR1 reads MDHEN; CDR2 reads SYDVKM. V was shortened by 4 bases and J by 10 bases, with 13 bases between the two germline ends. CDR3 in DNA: TGTGCCAGCAGTTCCCGGGGGGCTCGAGCTTTCTTT. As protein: CASSSRGARAFF.

The CDR3 sequence: CASSPSYTIYF. CDR3 nucleotide sequence: TGTGCCAGCAGCCCCTCGTACACCATATATTTT. The chain recombines TRBV5-8 with TRBJ1-3, with D unresolved. The CDR3 runs to 11 residues. Trimming cost V 4 bases and J 8 bases, with 7 bases left between them. Looked up from germline, CDR1 is SGHTS and CDR2 is YDEGEE.

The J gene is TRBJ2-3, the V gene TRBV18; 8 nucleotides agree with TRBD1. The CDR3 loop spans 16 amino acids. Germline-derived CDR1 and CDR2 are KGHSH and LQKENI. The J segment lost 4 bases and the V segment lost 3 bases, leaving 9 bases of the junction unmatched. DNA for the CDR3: TGTGCCAGCTCACCCCAAAGGACAGGGTTTGCAGATACGCAGTATTTT. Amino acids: CASSPQRTGFADTQYF.

The chain's CDR3 is CASSLISGRGNTEAFF. The DNA for the CDR3 is TGTGCCAGCAGTTTAATAAGTGGCAGGGGTAACACTGAAGCTTTCTTT. V usage is TRBV27 and J usage is TRBJ1-1; weak D call: TRBD1 (6 bases). The CDR3 has 16 amino acids. CDR1 is MNHEY, CDR2 SMNVEV, per germline (reference sequence). Trimming left V 2 bases short and J 2 bases short, with 15 bases between.

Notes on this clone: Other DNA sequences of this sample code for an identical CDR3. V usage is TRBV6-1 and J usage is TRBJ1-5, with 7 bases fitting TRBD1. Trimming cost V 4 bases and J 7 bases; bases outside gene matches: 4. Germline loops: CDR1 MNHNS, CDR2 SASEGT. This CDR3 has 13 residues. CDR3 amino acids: CASSGQGGQPQHF. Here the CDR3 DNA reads TGTGCCAGCAGTGGACAGGGTGGACAGCCCCAGCATTTT.